This record covers a single TCR beta chain. This sample stems from a study of human T cells and chemical hapten exposure. The time point here: patch test 2, 6 weeks after DPC sensitization. Indicated treatment: therapeutic diphenylcyclopropenone sensitization with weekly scalp DPC. Blood draws preceded each patch test application. The total RNA was obtained from whole blood that was not fractionated. TCRdb called the RACE reads again in MiXCR, with one record for every CDR3 protein. The table lists 120,000 to 150,000 distinct CDR3 sequences, approximately 12% of them singletons. Trimming took 3 bases from V and 7 from J, leaving 6 bases between them. Per germline, CDR1 MNHEY and CDR2 SMNVEV (reference sequence). The CDR3 has 12 amino acids.

The specimen was whole blood, collected in connection with sensitization to the hapten diphenylcyclopropenone (DPC). The chain employs TRBV27 and TRBJ2-2; D is uncertain. The TCR comes from a woman between 45 and 60 years old with alopecia areata. Some clones in this sample may be carry-over from other donors' samples. The CDR3 is CASSFFRGELFF. The CDR3, as DNA: TGTGCCAGCAGTTTTTTCCGCGGGGAGCTGTTTTTT.